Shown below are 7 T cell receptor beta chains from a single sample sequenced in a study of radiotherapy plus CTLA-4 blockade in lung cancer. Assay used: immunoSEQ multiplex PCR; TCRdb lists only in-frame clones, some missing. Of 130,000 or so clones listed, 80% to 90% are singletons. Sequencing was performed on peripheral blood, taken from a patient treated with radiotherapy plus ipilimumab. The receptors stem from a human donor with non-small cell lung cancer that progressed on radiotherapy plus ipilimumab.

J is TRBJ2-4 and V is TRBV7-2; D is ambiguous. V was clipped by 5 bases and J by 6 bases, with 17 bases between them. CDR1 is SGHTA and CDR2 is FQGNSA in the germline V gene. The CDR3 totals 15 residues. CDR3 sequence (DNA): TGTGCCAGCAGCCGTAGGGCTCCCTCGGGAAACATTCAGTACTTC. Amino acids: CASSRRAPSGNIQYF.

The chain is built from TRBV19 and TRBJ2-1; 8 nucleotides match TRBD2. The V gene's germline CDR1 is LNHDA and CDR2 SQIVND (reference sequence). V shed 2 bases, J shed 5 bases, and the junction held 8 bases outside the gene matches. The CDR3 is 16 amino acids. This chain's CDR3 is CASSISGTSGDNEQFF. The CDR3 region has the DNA TGTGCCAGTAGTATATCTGGGACTAGTGGCGACAATGAGCAGTTCTTC.

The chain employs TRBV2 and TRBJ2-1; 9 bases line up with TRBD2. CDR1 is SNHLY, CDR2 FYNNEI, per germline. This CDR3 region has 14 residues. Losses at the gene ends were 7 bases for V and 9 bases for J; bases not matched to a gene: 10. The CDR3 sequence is CASTPGLAIREQFF. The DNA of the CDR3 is TGTGCCAGCACCCCGGGACTAGCAATTCGTGAGCAGTTCTTC.

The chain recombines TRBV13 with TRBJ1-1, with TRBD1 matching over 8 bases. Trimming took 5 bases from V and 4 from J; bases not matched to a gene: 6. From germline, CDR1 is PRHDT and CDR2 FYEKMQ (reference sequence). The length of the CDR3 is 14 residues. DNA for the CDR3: TGTGCCAGCAGCACCTACAGGGGGAGCACTGAAGCTTTCTTT. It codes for CASSTYRGSTEAFF. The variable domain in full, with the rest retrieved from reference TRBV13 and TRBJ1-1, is AAGVIQSPRHLIKEKRETATLKCYPIPRHDTVYWYQQGPGQDPQFLISFYEKMQSDKGSIPDRFSAQQFSDYHSELNMSSLELGDSALYFCASSTYRGSTEAFFGQGTRLTVV.

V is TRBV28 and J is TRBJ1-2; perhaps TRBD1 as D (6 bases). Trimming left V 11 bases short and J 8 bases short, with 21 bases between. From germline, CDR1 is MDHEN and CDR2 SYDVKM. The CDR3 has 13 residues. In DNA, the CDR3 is TGTGCCGGCAAAACGTCACAGGGAGGCGGCTACACCTTC. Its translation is CAGKTSQGGGYTF.

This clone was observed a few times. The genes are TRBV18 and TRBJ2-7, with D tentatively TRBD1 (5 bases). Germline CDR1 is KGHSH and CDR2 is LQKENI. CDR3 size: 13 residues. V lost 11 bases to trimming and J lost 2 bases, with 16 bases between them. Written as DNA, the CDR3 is TGTGCCGGGGCCTTTGGGATGACCTACGAGCAGTACTTC. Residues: CAGAFGMTYEQYF.

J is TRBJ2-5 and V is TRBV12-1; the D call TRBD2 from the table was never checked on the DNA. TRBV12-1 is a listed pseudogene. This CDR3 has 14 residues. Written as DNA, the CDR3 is TGTGCCAGCAGGAGGGGAGGGCCCTCGGAGACCCAGTACTTC. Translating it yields CASRRGGPSETQYF.